The clone carrying this T cell receptor (beta chain) was counted between two and nine times. The antigen is unknown. This entry belongs to a study of T-cell memory formation after mild COVID-19. TCRdb independently ran MiXCR on the 5' RACE reads; one entry per CDR3 protein. The data show just over 400,000 distinct CDR3 sequences, with about 25% seen just once and approximately 14% held by the top ten. CDR3 length equals 12 residues. Looked up from germline, CDR1 is SGHRS and CDR2 is YFSETQ. V dropped 4 bases and J dropped 9 bases, with 13 bases sitting between them. Study-wide findings and caveats: Confirmation of SARS-CoV-2 specificity was lacking for second-wave clones peaking day 37. Pre-infection memory showed some responding clones, and this suggested that cross-reactive memory joined.

V is TRBV5-1 and J is TRBJ1-1, with D possibly matching TRBD1 (5 bases). Input material: PBMCs or a T cell subset sorted from them (not recorded which). The clonotype comes from an adult woman who had mild COVID-19 (a few samples of this study predate the infection). Cell type and time point are not known. This CDR3 reads CASSSDTGQAFF. CDR3 DNA: TGCGCCAGCAGCAGTGATACGGGGCAAGCTTTCTTT.